These T cell receptor beta chains were read from a single sample in a study of T cell responses to AZD1222 COVID-19 vaccine. Produced via immunoSEQ multiplex PCR; TCRdb's table is partial and in-frame only. Of 150,000 to 200,000 clones listed, almost 95% were seen once; the top ten hold roughly 10%. The material sequenced was peripheral blood, taken on day 0 of AZD1222 vaccination. The receptor source for this set is an adult in good health. CDR3s include the opening cysteine and the closing phenylalanine or tryptophan. A D gene is named only where the DNA matches it firmly. The size field is filled for only some rows; it gives once, few, many or a size class.

V: TRBV6-5
size: .
D: .
J: TRBJ1-5
DNA: TGTGCCAGCAGTTCACAGGGTAGCAATCAGCCCCAGCATTTT
CDR3: CASSSQGSNQPQHF

V: TRBV25-1
size: once
D: .
J: TRBJ2-7
DNA: TGTGCCAGCAGACCCGACTGGGTGGGCGAGCAGTACTTC
CDR3: CASRPDWVGEQYF

V: TRBV5-1
size: .
D: TRBD2
J: TRBJ2-2
DNA: TGCGCCAGCAGCACTCCTAGCGGGAGACACACCGGGGAGCTGTTTTTT
CDR3: CASSTPSGRHTGELFF

V: TRBV6-2/TRBV6-3
size: .
D: .
J: TRBJ1-3
DNA: TGTGCCAGCAGTTACTCAGGAGTTCTCTCTGGAAACACCATATATTTT
CDR3: CASSYSGVLSGNTIYF

V: TRBV18
size: .
D: TRBD1
J: TRBJ1-1
DNA: TGTGCCAGCTCCTTCGCCAGGGACAGGGGGTTTATGAACACTGAAGCTTTCTTT
CDR3: CASSFARDRGFMNTEAFF

V: TRBV29-1
size: .
D: .
J: TRBJ2-3
DNA: TGCAGCGTTGGGTTGGTAACAGATACGCAGTATTTT
CDR3: CSVGLVTDTQYF

V: TRBV7-3
size: .
D: TRBD2
J: TRBJ2-2
DNA: TGTGCCAGCAGCTTAGTGGCGGGAGCTCTCACCGGGGAGCTGTTTTTT
CDR3: CASSLVAGALTGELFF

V: TRBV6-5
size: .
D: TRBD2
J: TRBJ2-1
DNA: TGTGCCAGCTGGGCGAGCGGGAGCACTAATGAGCAGTTCTTC
CDR3: CASWASGSTNEQFF

V: TRBV27
size: .
D: .
J: TRBJ2-2
DNA: TGTGCCAGCAGTTATTTGGGGTCCGGGGAGCTGTTTTTT
CDR3: CASSYLGSGELFF

V: TRBV5-6
size: .
D: TRBD2
J: TRBJ2-1
DNA: TGTGCCAGCAGCTCTGGGCTAGCGGGATACAATGAGCAGTTCTTC
CDR3: CASSSGLAGYNEQFF

V: TRBV27
size: .
D: .
J: TRBJ1-5
DNA: TGTGCCAGCAGTCCCCCCGGTAGCAATCAGCCCCAGCATTTT
CDR3: CASSPPGSNQPQHF

V: TRBV6-2/TRBV6-3
size: .
D: .
J: TRBJ2-3
DNA: TGTGCCAGCAGTTCGATGGCGTTAAGCACAGATACGCAGTATTTT
CDR3: CASSSMALSTDTQYF

V: TRBV7-9
size: .
D: TRBD2
J: TRBJ2-3
DNA: TGTGCCAGCAGCGCCGGGACTAGCAGCACAGATACGCAGTATTTT
CDR3: CASSAGTSSTDTQYF

V: TRBV24-1
size: many
D: .
J: TRBJ2-1
DNA: TGTGCCACCAGTGATTTCAGGTTTCAGTTCTTC
CDR3: CATSDFRFQFF

V: TRBV20-1
size: once
D: .
J: TRBJ2-1
DNA: TGCAGTGCCGAAGCCCACAATGAGCAGTTCTTC
CDR3: CSAEAHNEQFF

V: TRBV7-6
size: .
D: TRBD2
J: TRBJ2-2
DNA: TGTGCCAGCAGCTACCGGGAGGCCGGTACCGGGGAGCTGTTTTTT
CDR3: CASSYREAGTGELFF

V: TRBV7-2
size: .
D: .
J: TRBJ1-2
DNA: TGTGCCAGCAGCTTCACACGGGGCTTAAATGGCTACACCTTC
CDR3: CASSFTRGLNGYTF

V: TRBV4-3
size: .
D: .
J: TRBJ2-1
DNA: TGCGCCAGCAGCCAAGATCGCCTCGGCCGGATTGAGCAGTTCTTC
CDR3: CASSQDRLGRIEQFF

V: TRBV11-2
size: .
D: TRBD2
J: TRBJ2-7
DNA: TGTGCCAGCAGCTTAAGTGGGCGACTAGCGGGAGCCCCCTACGAGCAGTACTTC
CDR3: CASSLSGRLAGAPYEQYF

V: TRBV7-8
size: .
D: TRBD2
J: TRBJ2-3
DNA: TGTGCCAGCAGCCCCAGGACTAGCGGGAGTTTAGGAGATACGCAGTATTTT
CDR3: CASSPRTSGSLGDTQYF

V: TRBV9
size: .
D: .
J: TRBJ2-5
DNA: TGTGCCAGCAGCGTAGTTGGAGGGGTGTGGGAGACCCAGTACTTC
CDR3: CASSVVGGVWETQYF

V: TRBV30
size: medium-sized
D: TRBD1
J: TRBJ1-1
DNA: TGTGCCTGCCTACAGGGGGCGGACACTGAAGCTTTCTTT
CDR3: CACLQGADTEAFF

V: TRBV7-2
size: .
D: .
J: TRBJ2-7
DNA: TGTGCCAGCAGCTTAGAAGTCGTACAATCCTCCTACGAGCAGTACTTC
CDR3: CASSLEVVQSSYEQYF

V: TRBV14
size: .
D: .
J: TRBJ1-1
DNA: TGTGCCAGCAGCCTAACCGGGGAAAGGGTTCGGAGCACTGAAGCTTTCTTT
CDR3: CASSLTGERVRSTEAFF

V: TRBV28
size: .
D: TRBD2
J: TRBJ2-2
DNA: TGTGCCAGCAGTCCCCTCTGGGAGGGCGGGGAGCTGTTTTTT
CDR3: CASSPLWEGGELFF

V: TRBV5-4
size: .
D: .
J: TRBJ2-3
DNA: TGTGCCAGCAGCTTGGTCCCTATCACAGATACGCAGTATTTT
CDR3: CASSLVPITDTQYF

V: TRBV30
size: .
D: .
J: TRBJ1-1
DNA: TGTGCCTGGAGTGTAGGCCCAGGGCGAGCTTTCTTT
CDR3: CAWSVGPGRAFF

V: TRBV15
size: .
D: .
J: TRBJ2-1
DNA: TGTGCCACCAGCAGAGGGCGGGAAGGGAGGAATGAGCAGTTCTTC
CDR3: CATSRGREGRNEQFF

V: TRBV28
size: .
D: TRBD1
J: TRBJ2-3
DNA: TGTGCCAGCAGTGTTACAGGGGCCCCCACAGATACGCAGTATTTT
CDR3: CASSVTGAPTDTQYF

V: TRBV30
size: .
D: .
J: TRBJ2-2
DNA: TGTGCCTGGAGTGTAAGGCTAACGGACGGGGAGCTGTTTTTT
CDR3: CAWSVRLTDGELFF

V: TRBV27
size: .
D: .
J: TRBJ1-4
DNA: TGTGCCAGCAGTACCCGGACAGCGGCTAATGAAAAACTGTTTTTT
CDR3: CASSTRTAANEKLFF

V: TRBV27
size: .
D: .
J: TRBJ1-5
DNA: TGTGCCAGCAGTCCACGACGCGACAATCAGCCCCAGCATTTT
CDR3: CASSPRRDNQPQHF

V: TRBV19
size: .
D: .
J: TRBJ1-1
DNA: TGTGCCAGTAGTATAGATGGCGGCGGGAACACTGAAGCTTTCTTT
CDR3: CASSIDGGGNTEAFF

V: TRBV10-2
size: .
D: TRBD1
J: TRBJ2-3
DNA: TGCGCCAGCAGCGGGACAGGGGGCTTAGATACGCAGTATTTT
CDR3: CASSGTGGLDTQYF

V: TRBV28
size: .
D: TRBD1
J: TRBJ2-7
DNA: TGTGCCAGCAGTTCCCTGGGGACAGCCACGAGCGAGCAGTACTTC
CDR3: CASSSLGTATSEQYF

V: TRBV3-1/TRBV3-2
size: .
D: .
J: TRBJ2-2
DNA: TGTGCCAGCAGCCGTACTTGCACCGCGAACACCGGGGAGCTGTTTTTT
CDR3: CASSRTCTANTGELFF

V: TRBV3-1/TRBV3-2
size: few
D: TRBD2
J: TRBJ2-1
DNA: TGTGCCAGCAGCCAAGGATCGACTAGCGGAGACAATGAGCAGTTCTTC
CDR3: CASSQGSTSGDNEQFF

V: TRBV5-1
size: .
D: .
J: TRBJ1-1
DNA: TGCGCCAGCAGCCCCGCGGGCACTGAAGCTTTCTTT
CDR3: CASSPAGTEAFF

V: TRBV19
size: .
D: TRBD1
J: TRBJ1-1
DNA: TGTGCCAGTAGTATAGATCCCGGCAGGGGGGGTGAAGCTTTCTTT
CDR3: CASSIDPGRGGEAFF

V: TRBV5-1
size: .
D: .
J: TRBJ2-7
DNA: TGCGCCAGCAGCTTGGCAGGGTCCGAGCAGTACTTC
CDR3: CASSLAGSEQYF

V: TRBV28
size: .
D: TRBD1
J: TRBJ2-7
DNA: TGTGCCAGCAGTAAAGTTAAACAGGGGTCCCACGAGCAGTACTTC
CDR3: CASSKVKQGSHEQYF

V: TRBV20-1
size: .
D: .
J: TRBJ2-1
DNA: TGCAGTGCTAGTAGTCCTTTAAACTACAATGAGCAGTTCTTC
CDR3: CSASSPLNYNEQFF

V: TRBV7-3
size: .
D: .
J: TRBJ2-4
DNA: TGTGCCAGCAGCTTAACAGGTCTAGCCAAAAACATTCAGTACTTC
CDR3: CASSLTGLAKNIQYF

V: TRBV7-2
size: few
D: .
J: TRBJ1-1
DNA: TGTGCCAGCAGCGTCGGCCAAGGGAACACTGAAGCTTTCTTT
CDR3: CASSVGQGNTEAFF

V: TRBV7-2
size: .
D: .
J: TRBJ1-2
DNA: TGTGCCAGCAGCCCCCGGGGGAGAGGCTTTAACTATGGCTACACCTTC
CDR3: CASSPRGRGFNYGYTF

V: TRBV28
size: .
D: TRBD1
J: TRBJ1-5
DNA: TGTGCCAGCAGTTTTCATAGGGACAGGGGGTCGAAGTATGGCAATCAGCCCCAGCATTTT
CDR3: CASSFHRDRGSKYGNQPQHF

V: TRBV5-1
size: .
D: .
J: TRBJ2-7
DNA: TGCGCCAGCAGCTTGAGGGGTACCGGGACCACTTATATTCACGAGCAGTACTTC
CDR3: CASSLRGTGTTYIHEQYF

V: TRBV19
size: .
D: .
J: TRBJ1-2
DNA: TGTGCCAGTAGCCTTAGTGTCGGGGAAAACTATGGCTACACCTTC
CDR3: CASSLSVGENYGYTF

V: TRBV9
size: .
D: .
J: TRBJ1-3
DNA: TGTGCCAGCAGCGTGAGGGACCTTAGCTCTGGAAACACCATATATTTT
CDR3: CASSVRDLSSGNTIYF

V: TRBV6-1
size: .
D: .
J: TRBJ2-3
DNA: TGTGCCAGCAGTGAAAATCTCGCTCGACAGGGCACAGATACGCAGTATTTT
CDR3: CASSENLARQGTDTQYF

V: TRBV7-3
size: .
D: TRBD1
J: TRBJ1-1
DNA: TGTGCCAGCAGCTGGACAGGGAACACTGAAGCTTTCTTT
CDR3: CASSWTGNTEAFF

V: TRBV28
size: .
D: .
J: TRBJ2-7
DNA: TGTGCCAGCAGTTCACCGGGACGACAGGCTTCCGAGCAGTACTTC
CDR3: CASSSPGRQASEQYF

V: TRBV9
size: .
D: TRBD1
J: TRBJ2-7
DNA: TGTGCCAGCAGCGCATATCGGGACAGCTTATACGAGCAGTACTTC
CDR3: CASSAYRDSLYEQYF

V: TRBV3-1/TRBV3-2
size: .
D: .
J: TRBJ1-4
DNA: TGTGCCAGCAGCCAATTTACTGCAACTAATGAAAAACTGTTTTTT
CDR3: CASSQFTATNEKLFF